This entry lists 13 T cell receptor beta chains sequenced from one sample in a study of radiotherapy plus CTLA-4 blockade in lung cancer. Method: immunoSEQ multiplex PCR; TCRdb's copy keeps in-frame clones and lacks some. Of about 85,000 clones listed, approximately 83% are singletons. The sequencing here drew on peripheral blood, taken from a patient treated with radiotherapy plus ipilimumab. The receptor source for this set is a human donor with non-small cell lung cancer who had a partial response to radiotherapy plus ipilimumab.

This chain links TRBV28 with TRBJ2-5; tentative D call: TRBD1 (5 bases). The CDR3 is 15 residues long. Germline V gene sequence: CDR1 MDHEN, CDR2 SYDVKM. The ends were cut back, 4 bases at V and 5 bases at J, with 17 bases in the middle. The DNA of the CDR3 is TGTGCCAGCAGTTCATGGGCGGTGGGGCAGGAGACCCAGTACTTC. Its translation is CASSSWAVGQETQYF.

This clone has only one observation. The rearrangement uses TRBV7-8 and TRBJ2-1, with 7 positions matching TRBD2. CDR1 and CDR2 from the germline V gene are SGHVS and FQNEAQ. This CDR3 has 15 amino acids. J lost 5 bases, V lost 5 bases, and 9 bases had no gene match. In nucleotides, the CDR3 is TGTGCCAGCAGCCCCGGGACTATCCCAAACAATGAGCAGTTCTTC. Its translation is CASSPGTIPNNEQFF.

The chain couples TRBV21-1 to TRBJ1-1; TRBD1, the D gene given by the table, was not confirmed from the DNA. TRBV21-1 is termed a pseudogene. The CDR3 consists of 13 residues. The CDR3 DNA follows: TGTGCCAGCCGGGGACACTTGAACACTGAAGCTTTCTTT. Translated, it gives CASRGHLNTEAFF.

The chain couples TRBV10-2 to TRBJ2-1, with D maybe TRBD1 (6 bases). CDR1 is WSHSY, CDR2 SAAADI, per germline. V was trimmed by 5 bases and J by 0 bases, leaving 11 bases between them. This CDR3 is 15 amino acids long. CDR3 DNA sequence: TGCGCCAGCAGTTTACAGGGACCCTCCTACAATGAGCAGTTCTTC. Its protein product is CASSLQGPSYNEQFF.

The V gene is TRBV15, the J gene TRBJ2-7, with 10 bases fitting TRBD1. The CDR3 contains 14 residues. The germline V gene has CDR1 LNHNV and CDR2 YYDKDF (reference sequence). V shed 0 bases, J shed 4 bases, and the junction held 0 bases outside the gene matches. CDR3 in amino acids: CATSREGQGYEQYF. The CDR3 DNA sequence: TGTGCCACCAGCAGAGAGGGACAGGGGTACGAGCAGTACTTC.

The chain links TRBV19 to TRBJ2-3; 7 positions match TRBD2. This CDR3 spans 17 amino acids. Losses at the gene ends were 5 bases for V and 3 bases for J; bases not matched to a gene: 14. Per germline, CDR1 LNHDA and CDR2 SQIVND (reference sequence). The CDR3 is CASSGRTSGSGTDTQYF. The DNA for the CDR3 is TGTGCCAGTAGTGGCCGGACTAGTGGTTCAGGTACAGATACGCAGTATTTT.

This rearrangement joins TRBV5-4 to TRBJ2-2, with a tentative D call TRBD2 (6 bases). Deletions cut 3 bases from V and 1 base from J, with 10 bases between. Per germline, CDR1 SGHNT and CDR2 YYREEE (reference sequence). The CDR3 runs to 15 residues. The DNA for the CDR3 is TGTGCCAGCAGCTGGGGGGACCTGAACACCGGGGAGCTGTTTTTT. Protein sequence: CASSWGDLNTGELFF.

This sequence joins TRBV13 and TRBJ1-2, with D unclear. CDR1 PRHDT and CDR2 FYEKMQ come from the germline V gene (reference sequence). The CDR3 loop spans 12 amino acids. V was clipped by 1 base and J by 6 bases, with 6 bases between them. The CDR3 DNA follows: TGTGCCAGCAGCTTAGCGGGTGATGGCTACACCTTC. It encodes CASSLAGDGYTF.

This clone occurred once. J is TRBJ2-3 and V is TRBV2; 8 nucleotides align to TRBD2. The trim removed 5 bases at V and 3 bases at J, leaving 7 bases unmatched. The CDR3 sequence is 15 residues long. The germline CDR1 and CDR2 sequences are SNHLY and FYNNEI. In nucleotides, the CDR3 is TGTGCCAGCAGTTATGGACTAGCCCCTACAGATACGCAGTATTTT. It specifies CASSYGLAPTDTQYF.

This chain links TRBV11-1 with TRBJ2-2; 9 bases match TRBD1. V gave up 5 bases and J gave up 6 bases; unmatched junction bases: 7. The germline gives CDR1 SGHAT, CDR2 FQDESV (reference sequence). The CDR3 has 15 residues. CDR3 protein: CASSPRQGGSGELFF. DNA for the CDR3: TGTGCCAGCAGCCCGAGACAGGGGGGGTCCGGGGAGCTGTTTTTT.

V usage is TRBV14 and J usage is TRBJ2-3; a possible D gene is TRBD1 (5 bases). This CDR3 has 13 residues. CDR1 SGHDN and CDR2 FVKESK come from the germline V gene. The ends were cut back, 1 base at V and 8 bases at J, with 10 bases in the middle. CDR3 in DNA: TGTGCCAGCAGCCAAGCAGGGTTTCGTACGCAGTATTTT. Translated, it gives CASSQAGFRTQYF.

The rearrangement links TRBV19 to TRBJ1-3; D might be TRBD1 (5 bases). Trimming pared 4 bases from V and 0 bases from J, leaving 10 bases between. Germline CDR1 is LNHDA and CDR2 is SQIVND (reference sequence). The CDR3 extends over 15 amino acids. The CDR3 coding sequence is TGTGCCAGTAGTACCTACAGGAGCTCTGGAAACACCATATATTTT. Translating it yields CASSTYRSSGNTIYF.

The V and J genes are TRBV6-5 and TRBJ1-2; TRBD1 matches at 8 bases. Germline CDR1 reads MNHEY; CDR2 reads SVGAGI. The CDR3 sequence is 14 residues long. Trimming cost V 5 bases and J 3 bases; bases outside gene matches: 5. The CDR3 is CASSADRAYYGYTF. The CDR3 DNA follows: TGTGCCAGCAGTGCGGACAGGGCCTACTATGGCTACACCTTC.